Below, one T cell receptor (beta chain) is given with its context. The sample is drawn from a study of blood T cell repertoires in COVID-19. Turning to the study itself: Researchers got acute and convalescent COVID-19 samples from the United States, Italy and Spain.

The V segment lost 8 bases and the J segment 2 bases; nucleotides outside the gene matches: 8. Per the germline V gene, CDR1 is SGHAT and CDR2 is FQNNGV. The CDR3 sequence is 16 residues long. Enrolled during active infection, Seattle patients were then followed longitudinally. In the original analysis: Amplified reference gene primers provided the basis for estimating nucleated cell counts. Profiled with immunoSEQ multiplex PCR; TCRdb holds only in-frame clones, not every one. The V and J calls and the clone size are those of that table, but D and trimming were determined from the DNA. The sample has about 68,000 clones; 70% to 90% are singletons.

This TCR derives from a woman between 45 and 65 years old with COVID-19, enrolled during active disease. This chain uses TRBV11-2 with TRBJ2-1; 11 bases are shared with TRBD2. Sequenced material: peripheral blood. CDR3 DNA: TGTGCCAGCGGACGGCTAGCGGGAGGACCCTACAATGAGCAGTTCTTC. It codes for CASGRLAGGPYNEQFF.